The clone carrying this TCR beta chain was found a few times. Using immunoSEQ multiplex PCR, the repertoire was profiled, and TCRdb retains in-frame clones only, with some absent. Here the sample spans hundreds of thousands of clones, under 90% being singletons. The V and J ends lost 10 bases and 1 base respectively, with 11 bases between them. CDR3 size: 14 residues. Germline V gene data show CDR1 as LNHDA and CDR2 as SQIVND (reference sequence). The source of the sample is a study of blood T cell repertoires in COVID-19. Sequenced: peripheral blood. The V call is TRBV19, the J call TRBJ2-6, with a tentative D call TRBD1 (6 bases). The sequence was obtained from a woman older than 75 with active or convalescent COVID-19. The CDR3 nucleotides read TGTGCCACTCAGGGGCTGTCTGGGGCCAACGTCCTGACTTTC. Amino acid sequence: CATQGLSGANVLTF.